This T cell receptor (beta chain) was observed in a study of shared clonotypes between healthy human individuals. Here immunoSEQ multiplex PCR was the method, and the copy in TCRdb shows in-frame clones only, minus some. The sample includes 2 million or so clones, around 95% of them seen just once. Trimming stripped 0 bases from V and 6 bases from J, with 7 bases between. The length of the CDR3 is 13 residues. In germline, CDR1 is LGHNT, CDR2 FRNRAP. This clonotype originated in a man between 18 and 35 years old in good health. The chain joins TRBV12-5 to TRBJ2-3; D is possibly TRBD1 (5 bases). What was sequenced was naive CD4+ T cells sorted from blood. Subset specified: CD45RA+ positively selected. The CDR3 protein is CASGLVSGDTQYF. DNA for the CDR3: TGTGCTAGTGGTTTGGTCTCAGGGGATACGCAGTATTTT. Based on the CDR3 plus reference TRBV12-5 and TRBJ2-3, the full variable domain is DARVTQTPRHKVTEMGQEVTMRCQPILGHNTVFWYRQTMMQGLELLAYFRNRAPLDDSGMPKDRFSAEMPDATLATLKIQPSEPRDSAVYFCASGLVSGDTQYFGPGTRLTVL.